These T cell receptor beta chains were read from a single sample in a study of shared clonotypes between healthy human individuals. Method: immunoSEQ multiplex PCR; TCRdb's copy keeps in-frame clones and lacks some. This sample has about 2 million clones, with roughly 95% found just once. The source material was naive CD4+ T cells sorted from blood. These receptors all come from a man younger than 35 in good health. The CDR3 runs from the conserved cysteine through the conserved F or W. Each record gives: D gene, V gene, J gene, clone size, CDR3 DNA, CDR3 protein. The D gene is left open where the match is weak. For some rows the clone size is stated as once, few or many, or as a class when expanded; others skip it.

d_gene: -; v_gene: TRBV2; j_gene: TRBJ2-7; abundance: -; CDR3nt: TGTGCCAGCAGCCCCTGGGGCACAGGGACCTACGAGCAGTACTTC; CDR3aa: CASSPWGTGTYEQYF
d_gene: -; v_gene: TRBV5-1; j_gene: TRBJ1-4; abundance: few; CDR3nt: TGCGCCAGCAGCTCCTCCGGGGACCTCACAGGTGAAAAACTGTTTTTT; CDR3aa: CASSSSGDLTGEKLFF
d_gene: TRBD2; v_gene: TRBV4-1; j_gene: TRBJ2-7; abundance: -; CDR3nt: TGCGCCAGCAGCCCTAGCGGGAGCTCCTACGAGCAGTACTTC; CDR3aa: CASSPSGSSYEQYF
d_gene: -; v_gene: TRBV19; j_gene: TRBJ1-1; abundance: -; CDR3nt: TGTGCCAGTAGTACACCCCCAGAACCCGAAGCTTTCTTT; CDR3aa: CASSTPPEPEAFF
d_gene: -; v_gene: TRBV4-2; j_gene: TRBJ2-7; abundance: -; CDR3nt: TGTGCCAGCAGCCAAGAAGGTATGAGCGTAAGCTCCTACGAGCAGTACTTC; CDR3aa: CASSQEGMSVSSYEQYF
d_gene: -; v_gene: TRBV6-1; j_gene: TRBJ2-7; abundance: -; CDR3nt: TGTGCCAGCAAGGGTTACGAGCAGTACTTC; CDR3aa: CASKGYEQYF
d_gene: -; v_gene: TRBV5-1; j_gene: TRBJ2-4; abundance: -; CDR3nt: TGCGCCAGCAGCTCCTCTCGGGAGCCCAACATTCAGTACTTC; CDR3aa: CASSSSREPNIQYF
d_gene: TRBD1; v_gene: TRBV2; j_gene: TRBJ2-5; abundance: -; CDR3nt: TGTGCCAGCAGAGACCGGGACAGGGGGCAGGAGACCCAGTACTTC; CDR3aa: CASRDRDRGQETQYF
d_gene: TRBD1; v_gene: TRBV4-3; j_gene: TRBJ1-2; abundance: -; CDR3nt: TGCGCCAGCAGCCAAGATTTCATCACGGGACAGGGAGCTAACTATGGCTACACCTTC; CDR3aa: CASSQDFITGQGANYGYTF
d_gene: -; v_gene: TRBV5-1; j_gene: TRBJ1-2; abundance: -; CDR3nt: TGCGCCAGCAGCTTGTTGGTCGGGGGAAGCGATGGCTACACCTTC; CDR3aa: CASSLLVGGSDGYTF
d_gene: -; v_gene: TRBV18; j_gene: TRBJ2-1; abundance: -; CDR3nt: TGTGCCAGCTCATCCTTACTAGCTGATGAGCAGTTCTTC; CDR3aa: CASSSLLADEQFF
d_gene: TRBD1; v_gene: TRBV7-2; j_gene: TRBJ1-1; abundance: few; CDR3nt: TGTGCCAGCAGCCTCAGGGGGAGGACTGAAGCTTTCTTT; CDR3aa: CASSLRGRTEAFF
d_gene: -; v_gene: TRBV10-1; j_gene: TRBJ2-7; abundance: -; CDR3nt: TGCGCCAGCAGTTTGAATTCCTACGAGCAGTACTTC; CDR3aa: CASSLNSYEQYF
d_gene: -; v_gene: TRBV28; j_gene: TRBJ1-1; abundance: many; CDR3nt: TGTGCCGGATGGGACGGACAGAACACTGAAGCTTTCTTT; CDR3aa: CAGWDGQNTEAFF
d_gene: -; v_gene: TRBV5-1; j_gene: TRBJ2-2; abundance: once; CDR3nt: TGCGCCAGCAGCTTGGAAAGCGGGACCGGGGAGCTGTTTTTT; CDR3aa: CASSLESGTGELFF
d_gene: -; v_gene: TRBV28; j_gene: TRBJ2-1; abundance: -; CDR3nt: TGTGCCAGCACCCTGGCGCACAGGGCATATGAGCAGTTCTTC; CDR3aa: CASTLAHRAYEQFF
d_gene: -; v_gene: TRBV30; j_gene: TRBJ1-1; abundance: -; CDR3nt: TGTGCCTGGAGTGCCCTGACAAGGGGGACTGAAGCTTTCTTT; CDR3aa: CAWSALTRGTEAFF
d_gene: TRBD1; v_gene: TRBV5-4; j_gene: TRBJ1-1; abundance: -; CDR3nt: TGTGCCAGCAGCTTGACAGGGGGGGACACTGAAGCTTTCTTT; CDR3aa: CASSLTGGDTEAFF
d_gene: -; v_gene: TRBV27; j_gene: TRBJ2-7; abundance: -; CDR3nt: TGTGCCAGCAGTTCCGGGTCGGTAATCTACGAGCAGTACTTC; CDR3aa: CASSSGSVIYEQYF
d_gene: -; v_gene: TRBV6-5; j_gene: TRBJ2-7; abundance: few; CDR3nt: TGTGCCAGCAGTTATGGACTGCCATACGAGCAGTACTTC; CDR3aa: CASSYGLPYEQYF
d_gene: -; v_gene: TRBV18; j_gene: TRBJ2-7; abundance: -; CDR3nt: TGTGCCAGCTCATCTAGACAGAGCTACGAGCAGTACTTC; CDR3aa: CASSSRQSYEQYF
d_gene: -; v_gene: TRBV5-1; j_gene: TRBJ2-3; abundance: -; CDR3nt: TGCGCCAGCAGCTTGGTCGGAATTAGCACAGATACGCAGTATTTT; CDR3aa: CASSLVGISTDTQYF
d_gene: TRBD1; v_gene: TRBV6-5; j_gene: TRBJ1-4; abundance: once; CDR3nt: TGTGCCAGCAGTCTACGGGACAGGGGTCGAAAACTGTTTTTT; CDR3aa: CASSLRDRGRKLFF
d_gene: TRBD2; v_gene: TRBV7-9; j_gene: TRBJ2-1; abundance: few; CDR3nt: TGTGCCAGCAGCTTAGAGGGACTAGCGGGAGGGGTTGAGCAGTTCTTC; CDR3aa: CASSLEGLAGGVEQFF
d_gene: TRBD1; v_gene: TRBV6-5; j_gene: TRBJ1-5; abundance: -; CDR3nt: TGTGCCAGCAGTAGGGACAGGGTTCAGCCCCAGCATTTT; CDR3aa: CASSRDRVQPQHF
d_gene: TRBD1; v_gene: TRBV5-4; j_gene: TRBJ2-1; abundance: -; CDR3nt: TGTGCCAGCAGCTCCCGGGACAGCTCCTACAATGAGCAGTTCTTC; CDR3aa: CASSSRDSSYNEQFF
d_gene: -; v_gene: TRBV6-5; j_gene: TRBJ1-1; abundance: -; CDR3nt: TGTGCCAGCAGCCGTAATCGGGACACTGAAGCTTTCTTT; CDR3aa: CASSRNRDTEAFF
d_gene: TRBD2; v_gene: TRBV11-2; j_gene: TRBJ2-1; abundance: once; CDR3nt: TGTGCCAGCAGCTTAGATCTGACTAGCGGTCCGTACAATGAGCAGTTCTTC; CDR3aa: CASSLDLTSGPYNEQFF
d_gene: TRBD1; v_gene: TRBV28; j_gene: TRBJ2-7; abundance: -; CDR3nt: TGTGCCAGCAGTTTTAAGATTGAGGGACAGGGTTACGAGCAGTACTTC; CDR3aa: CASSFKIEGQGYEQYF
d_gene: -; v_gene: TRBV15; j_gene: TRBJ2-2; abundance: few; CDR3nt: TGTGCCACCAGCAGGGCCGGGAAGGCCGGGGAGCTGTTTTTT; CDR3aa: CATSRAGKAGELFF
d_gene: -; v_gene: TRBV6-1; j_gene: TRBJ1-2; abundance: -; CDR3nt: TGTGCCAGCAGTGAAGGACCGAGGAACTATGGCTACACCTTC; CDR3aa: CASSEGPRNYGYTF
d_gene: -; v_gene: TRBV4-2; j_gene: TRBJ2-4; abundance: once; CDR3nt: TGTGCCAGCAGCCGATCGTCTGCGGGGATAGCCAAAAACATTCAGTACTTC; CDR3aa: CASSRSSAGIAKNIQYF
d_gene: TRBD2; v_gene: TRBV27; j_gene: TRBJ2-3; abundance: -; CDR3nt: TGTGCCAGCAGTCGGGTGCCCCTGGGCGGGAGAAGCACAGATACGCAGTATTTT; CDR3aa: CASSRVPLGGRSTDTQYF
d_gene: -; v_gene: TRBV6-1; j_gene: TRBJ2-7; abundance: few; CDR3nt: TGTGCCAGCAGGGATCCCTGGACTGATTCCTACGAGCAGTACTTC; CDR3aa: CASRDPWTDSYEQYF
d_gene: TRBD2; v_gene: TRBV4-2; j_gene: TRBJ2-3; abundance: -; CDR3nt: TGTGCCAGCAGCCGGCTCCAGGGATTTGCGGGGGACACAGATACGCAGTATTTT; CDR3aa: CASSRLQGFAGDTDTQYF
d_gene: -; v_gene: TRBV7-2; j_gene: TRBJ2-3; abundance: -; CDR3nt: TGTGCCAGCTCGCTGGGGGCGGTTCCAGATACGCAGTATTTT; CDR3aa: CASSLGAVPDTQYF
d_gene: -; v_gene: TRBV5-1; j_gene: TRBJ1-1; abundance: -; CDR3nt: TGCGCCAGCAGCTTGTTGGGGGACTCGAACACTGAAGCTTTCTTT; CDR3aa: CASSLLGDSNTEAFF
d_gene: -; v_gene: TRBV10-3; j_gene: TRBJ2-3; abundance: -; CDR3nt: TGTGCCATCAGTGGAGTGGGGGATAGCACAGATACGCAGTATTTT; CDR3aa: CAISGVGDSTDTQYF
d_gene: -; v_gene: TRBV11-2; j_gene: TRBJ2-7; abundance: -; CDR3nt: TGTGCCAGCAGCCCCCTCTTTGACAGGCGCTACGAGCAGTACTTC; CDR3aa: CASSPLFDRRYEQYF
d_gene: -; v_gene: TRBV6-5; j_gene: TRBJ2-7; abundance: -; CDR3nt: TGTGCCAGCAGTTACCTAAACTCCTACGAGCAGTACTTC; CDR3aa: CASSYLNSYEQYF
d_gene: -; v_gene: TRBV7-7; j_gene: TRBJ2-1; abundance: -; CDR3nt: TGTGCTAGCAAACCGGGACCGAGCCGTAAGCAGTTCTTC; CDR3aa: CASKPGPSRKQFF
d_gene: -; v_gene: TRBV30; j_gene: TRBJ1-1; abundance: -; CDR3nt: TGTGCCTGGAGTCTTAGACTTTCTGAAGCTTTCTTT; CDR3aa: CAWSLRLSEAFF
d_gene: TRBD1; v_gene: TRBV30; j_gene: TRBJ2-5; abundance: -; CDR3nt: TGTGCCTGGAGTGTACAGGGGTTGGTCGTCTTGGAGACCCAGTACTTC; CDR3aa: CAWSVQGLVVLETQYF